Listed below are T cell receptor beta chains from one sample, sequenced in a study of OX40 agonist ivuxolimab in advanced cancers. Using immunoSEQ multiplex PCR, the repertoire was profiled, and TCRdb retains in-frame clones only, with some absent. Of 70,000 to 95,000 clones listed, roughly four fifths are singletons. The input for sequencing was CD4+ or CD8+ T cells sorted from blood, taken in a trial of the OX40 agonist ivuxolimab. These receptors were collected from an adult with an advanced solid tumor such as melanoma, head and neck, liver or kidney cancer. CDR3s include the opening cysteine and the closing phenylalanine or tryptophan. A D gene is named only where the DNA matches it firmly. Size is omitted from some rows. Given values are once, few, many or a class for expanded clones.

TRBJ1-3	-	-	TRBV6-5	CASSYGGNTIYF	TGTGCCAGCAGTTACGGTGGAAACACCATATATTTT
TRBJ2-5	-	-	TRBV30	CAWSVGQETQYF	TGTGCCTGGAGTGTAGGCCAAGAGACCCAGTACTTC
TRBJ1-1	TRBD1	-	TRBV9	CASSASGGMNTEAFF	TGTGCCAGCAGCGCCTCAGGGGGAATGAACACTGAAGCTTTCTTT
TRBJ1-2	-	-	TRBV2	CASKGGQAYGYTF	TGTGCCAGCAAAGGGGGGCAGGCCTATGGCTACACCTTC
TRBJ1-1	-	-	TRBV7-3	CASSFQGGGTEAFF	TGTGCCAGCAGTTTCCAGGGTGGGGGCACTGAAGCTTTCTTT
TRBJ1-1	TRBD1	once	TRBV11-2	CASSLGRTGTEAFF	TGTGCCAGCAGCTTAGGACGGACAGGGACTGAAGCTTTCTTT
TRBJ1-1	-	once	TRBV5-1	CASRWRMNTEAFF	TGCGCCAGCCGCTGGCGGATGAACACTGAAGCTTTCTTT
TRBJ2-1	-	-	TRBV9	CASSVVGVSYNEQFF	TGTGCCAGCAGCGTAGTAGGGGTGTCCTACAATGAGCAGTTCTTC
TRBJ1-4	-	once	TRBV19	CASSIESGGANEKLFF	TGTGCCAGTAGTATAGAGTCCGGGGGAGCTAATGAAAAACTGTTTTTT
TRBJ2-7	TRBD2	-	TRBV9	CASSSRASGDTYEQYF	TGTGCCAGCAGCTCCCGTGCCAGCGGGGATACCTACGAGCAGTACTTC
TRBJ2-7	TRBD1	-	TRBV5-4	CASSLGRDRANEQYF	TGTGCCAGCAGCTTGGGCCGGGACAGGGCAAACGAGCAGTACTTC
TRBJ1-1	-	-	TRBV2	CASSWKGVTEAFF	TGTGCCAGCAGTTGGAAAGGGGTGACTGAAGCTTTCTTT
TRBJ1-2	TRBD1	-	TRBV2	CASRLSGGGYTF	TGTGCCAGCAGGCTCTCAGGGGGAGGCTACACCTTC
TRBJ2-2	-	-	TRBV18	CATREVITGELFF	TGTGCCACAAGGGAGGTGATCACCGGGGAGCTGTTTTTT
TRBJ2-3	TRBD2	-	TRBV2	CASSEQGLATDTQYF	TGTGCCAGCAGTGAACAGGGACTAGCGACAGATACGCAGTATTTT
TRBJ1-1	-	-	TRBV7-6	CASSLVGGARTEAFF	TGTGCCAGCAGCTTAGTTGGGGGCGCGAGGACTGAAGCTTTCTTT
TRBJ2-7	-	-	TRBV28	CASSPRVPEQYF	TGTGCCAGCAGCCCAAGGGTACCCGAGCAGTACTTC
TRBJ2-4	TRBD1	-	TRBV2	CASSETGQGANIQYF	TGTGCCAGCAGTGAAACGGGACAGGGTGCAAACATTCAGTACTTC
TRBJ2-7	-	-	TRBV10-3	CAIARSGEQYF	TGTGCCATCGCTCGGAGCGGCGAGCAGTACTTC